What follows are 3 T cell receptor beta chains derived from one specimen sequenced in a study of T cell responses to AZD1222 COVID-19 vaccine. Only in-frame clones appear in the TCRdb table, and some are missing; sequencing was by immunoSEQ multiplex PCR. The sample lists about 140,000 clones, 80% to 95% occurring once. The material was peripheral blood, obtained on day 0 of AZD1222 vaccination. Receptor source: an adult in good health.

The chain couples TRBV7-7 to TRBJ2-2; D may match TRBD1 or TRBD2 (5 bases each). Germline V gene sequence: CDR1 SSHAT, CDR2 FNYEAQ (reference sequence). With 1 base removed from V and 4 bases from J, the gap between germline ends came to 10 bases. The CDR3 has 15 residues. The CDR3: CASSLVSGSTGELFF. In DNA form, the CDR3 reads TGTGCCAGCAGCTTAGTCTCAGGGAGCACCGGGGAGCTGTTTTTT.

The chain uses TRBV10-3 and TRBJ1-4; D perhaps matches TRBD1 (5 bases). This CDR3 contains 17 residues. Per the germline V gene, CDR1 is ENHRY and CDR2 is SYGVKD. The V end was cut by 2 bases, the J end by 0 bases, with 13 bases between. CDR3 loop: CAISEGGTAATNEKLFF. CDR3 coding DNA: TGTGCCATCAGTGAGGGCGGGACCGCCGCAACTAATGAAAAACTGTTTTTT.

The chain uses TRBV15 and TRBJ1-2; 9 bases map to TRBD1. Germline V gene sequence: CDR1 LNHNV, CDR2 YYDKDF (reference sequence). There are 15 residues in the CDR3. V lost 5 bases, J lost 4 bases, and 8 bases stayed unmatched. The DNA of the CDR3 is TGTGCCACCAGCGGAGGGACAGGGACCGCCTATGGCTACACCTTC. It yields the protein CATSGGTGTAYGYTF.